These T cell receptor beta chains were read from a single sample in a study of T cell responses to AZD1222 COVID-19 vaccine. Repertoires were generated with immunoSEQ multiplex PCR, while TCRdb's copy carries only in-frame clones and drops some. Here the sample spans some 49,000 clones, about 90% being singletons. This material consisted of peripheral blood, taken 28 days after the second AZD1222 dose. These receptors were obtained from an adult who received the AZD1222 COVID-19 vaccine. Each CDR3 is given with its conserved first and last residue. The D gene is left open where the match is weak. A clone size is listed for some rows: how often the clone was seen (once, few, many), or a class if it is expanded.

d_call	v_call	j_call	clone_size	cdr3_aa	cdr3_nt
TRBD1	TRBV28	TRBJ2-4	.	CASTLEFGQEILAKNIQYF	TGTGCCAGCACCCTCGAATTTGGACAGGAGATTTTAGCCAAAAACATTCAGTACTTC
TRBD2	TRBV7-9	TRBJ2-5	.	CASRPQLAGVQETQYF	TGTGCCAGCCGCCCCCAACTAGCGGGGGTCCAAGAGACCCAGTACTTC
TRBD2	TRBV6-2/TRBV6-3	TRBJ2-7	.	CASSRTSAPITYEQYF	TGTGCCAGCAGTCGGACTAGCGCACCGATCACCTACGAGCAGTACTTC
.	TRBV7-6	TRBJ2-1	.	CASSRTVLDLNEQFF	TGTGCCAGCAGCCGGACAGTTTTAGATCTCAATGAGCAGTTCTTC
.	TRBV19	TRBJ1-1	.	CASNRGSVNTEAFF	TGTGCCAGTAATCGGGGCTCGGTGAACACTGAAGCTTTCTTT
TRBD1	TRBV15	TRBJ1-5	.	CATSRDLGQGQPQHF	TGTGCCACCAGCAGAGATCTCGGACAGGGACAGCCCCAGCATTTT
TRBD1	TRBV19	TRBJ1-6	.	CASSPRQGENSPLHF	TGTGCCAGTAGTCCCCGACAGGGAGAGAATTCACCCCTCCACTTT
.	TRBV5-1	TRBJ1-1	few	CASSLALGSTEAFF	TGCGCCAGCAGCTTGGCCCTCGGGTCCACTGAAGCTTTCTTT
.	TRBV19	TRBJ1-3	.	CASSMNSYSGNTIYF	TGTGCCAGTAGTATGAACAGTTACTCTGGAAACACCATATATTTT
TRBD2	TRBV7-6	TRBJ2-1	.	CASSPPGTSGYNEQFF	TGTGCCAGCAGCCCGCCTGGGACTAGCGGGTACAATGAGCAGTTCTTC
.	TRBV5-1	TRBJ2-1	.	CASLPGAFSYNEQFF	TGCGCCAGCCTTCCAGGGGCGTTCAGCTACAATGAGCAGTTCTTC
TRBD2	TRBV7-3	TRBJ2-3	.	CASSLRLAGLDTQYF	TGTGCCAGCAGCTTAAGACTAGCGGGTTTGGATACGCAGTATTTT
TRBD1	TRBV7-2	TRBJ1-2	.	CASSSITDRAYGYTF	TGTGCCAGCAGCTCTATAACCGACAGGGCCTATGGCTACACCTTC
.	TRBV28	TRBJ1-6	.	CASRPGSPFYNSPLHF	TGTGCCAGCAGACCCGGCAGTCCTTTCTATAATTCACCCCTCCACTTT
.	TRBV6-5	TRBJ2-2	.	CASSGLSVGTGELFF	TGTGCCAGCAGCGGACTCTCCGTAGGGACCGGGGAGCTGTTTTTT
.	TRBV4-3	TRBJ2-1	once	CASSQVLGRRDEQFF	TGCGCCAGCAGCCAAGTTCTTGGCAGGAGGGATGAGCAGTTCTTC
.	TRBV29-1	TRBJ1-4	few	CSVGGGNNEKLFF	TGCAGCGTTGGGGGTGGAAATAATGAAAAACTGTTTTTT
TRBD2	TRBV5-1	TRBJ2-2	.	CASNRPGLAKGGGELFF	TGCGCCAGCAACCGACCGGGACTAGCGAAAGGGGGCGGGGAGCTGTTTTTT
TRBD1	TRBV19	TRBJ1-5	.	CASSKQGRGQPQHF	TGTGCCAGTAGTAAACAGGGGCGTGGGCAGCCCCAGCATTTT
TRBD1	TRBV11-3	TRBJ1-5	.	CASSFSKRGTGKNQPQHF	TGTGCCAGCAGCTTTTCTAAGAGAGGGACAGGGAAGAATCAGCCCCAGCATTTT
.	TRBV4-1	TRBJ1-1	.	CASSQVVTTNTEAFF	TGCGCCAGCAGCCAAGTTGTGACAACGAACACTGAAGCTTTCTTT
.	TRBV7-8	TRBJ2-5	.	CASSLALTVQETQYF	TGTGCCAGCAGCTTAGCGCTAACAGTTCAAGAGACCCAGTACTTC
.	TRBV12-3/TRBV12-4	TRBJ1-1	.	CASRQEMNTEAFF	TGTGCCAGCAGACAGGAGATGAACACTGAAGCTTTCTTT
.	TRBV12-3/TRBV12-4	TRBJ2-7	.	CASRTGTYEQYF	TGTGCCAGCAGAACGGGGACCTACGAGCAGTACTTC
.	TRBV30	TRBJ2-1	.	CAWSVSSAGEGEQFF	TGTGCCTGGAGTGTATCCTCCGCAGGGGAGGGTGAGCAGTTCTTC
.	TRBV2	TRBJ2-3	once	CASSEGTDTQYF	TGTGCCAGCAGTGAAGGAACGGATACGCAGTATTTT
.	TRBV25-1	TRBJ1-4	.	CASSGEPISRGGKLFF	TGTGCCAGCAGTGGAGAACCTATCTCTCGGGGGGGAAAACTGTTTTTT
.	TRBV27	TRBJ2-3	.	CASSLSFADTQYF	TGTGCCAGCAGTTTATCGTTCGCAGATACGCAGTATTTT
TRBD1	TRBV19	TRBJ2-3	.	CASSIAGQGALSSSTDTQYF	TGTGCCAGTAGTATAGCAGGGCAGGGGGCATTATCGTCTAGCACAGATACGCAGTATTTT
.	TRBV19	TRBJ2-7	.	CASSIFVDGREQYF	TGTGCCAGTAGTATATTTGTCGATGGCCGCGAGCAGTACTTC